These 17 T cell receptor beta chains were sequenced from one sample in a study of blood T cell repertoires in COVID-19. Sequencing used immunoSEQ multiplex PCR; TCRdb keeps in-frame clones, though not all of them. The table has about 76,000 clones, 82% seen once. Sequenced: peripheral blood. These receptors were obtained from a human donor in a cohort sampled during active COVID-19.

This clone was counted a few times. The chain has TRBV7-9 and TRBJ1-1; TRBD1 is a possible D gene (5 bases). CDR3 length: 14 amino acids. Trimming took off 5 bases at V and 5 bases at J, with 15 bases between the two ends. Germline values: CDR1 SEHNR, CDR2 FQNEAQ (reference sequence). The CDR3 DNA reads TGTGCCAGCAGCCCCCTAGGGGCGGATACTGAAGCTTTCTTT. It specifies CASSPLGADTEAFF.

J is TRBJ1-1 and V is TRBV7-2, with TRBD1 identical over 11 bases. Germline CDR1 and CDR2: SGHTA and FQGNSA. The junction had 8 bases not matched to a gene; V was cut back by 4 bases and J by 4 bases. The CDR3 is 16 amino acids. The CDR3, as DNA: TGTGCCAGCAGCTCCCCGGACAGGGGGCCGGGCACTGAAGCTTTCTTT. Its protein product is CASSSPDRGPGTEAFF.

The genes are TRBV2 and TRBJ1-6; 8 bases fit TRBD1. Per germline, CDR1 SNHLY and CDR2 FYNNEI. Trimming cost V 6 bases and J 10 bases; bases outside gene matches: 14. This CDR3 is built from 16 residues. CDR3 residues: CASSPGEDREYSPLHF. The CDR3 nucleotides are TGTGCCAGCAGCCCCGGGGAGGACAGGGAGTACTCACCCCTCCACTTT.

The chain joins TRBV29-1 to TRBJ2-1; D unclear. The CDR3 runs to 14 residues. Germline V gene data show CDR1 as SQVTM and CDR2 as ANQGSEA. The V gene lost 7 bases and the J gene lost 7 bases, with 20 bases spanning the gap. CDR3 in amino acids: CSAMQAFNDNEQFF. DNA of the CDR3: TGCAGCGCCATGCAGGCTTTCAACGATAATGAGCAGTTCTTC.

The chain employs TRBV18 and TRBJ2-2, with 10 bases matching TRBD1. The CDR3 is made up of 16 amino acids. Germline trimming cut 3 bases from V and 5 bases from J; bases unmatched to any gene: 6. Germline V gives CDR1 KGHSH, CDR2 LQKENI. The CDR3 DNA sequence: TGTGCCAGCTCACCTACGACAGGGGGCGAAACCGGGGAGCTGTTTTTT. This codes for CASSPTTGGETGELFF.

The chain is built from TRBV19 and TRBJ1-1, with a weak D call TRBD1 (6 bases). This CDR3 region has 14 residues. V lost 5 bases and J 7 bases, leaving 17 bases between the germline ends. CDR1 LNHDA and CDR2 SQIVND come from the germline V gene (reference sequence). Here the CDR3 DNA reads TGTGCCAGTAGTTCCCGGTGGGGGCCGATTGAAGCTTTCTTT. Its protein product is CASSSRWGPIEAFF.

The V and J genes are TRBV2 and TRBJ2-5; 8 nucleotides match TRBD1. V lost 7 bases, J lost 2 bases, and 9 bases stayed unmatched. The V gene's germline CDR1 is SNHLY and CDR2 FYNNEI. The CDR3 covers 15 residues. CDR3: CASNGQGIVQETQYF. CDR3 DNA: TGTGCCAGCAATGGACAGGGTATAGTTCAAGAGACCCAGTACTTC. Supplemented by reference TRBV2 and TRBJ2-5, the full variable domain reads EPEVTQTPSHQVTQMGQEVILRCVPISNHLYFYWYRQILGQKVEFLVSFYNNEISEKSEIFDDQFSVERPDGSNFTLKIRSTKLEDSAMYFCASNGQGIVQETQYFGPGTRLLVL.

This sequence joins TRBV30 and TRBJ1-1; D not resolved. Per germline, CDR1 GTSNPN and CDR2 SVGIG (reference sequence). The V gene lost 0 bases and the J gene lost 1 base, with 6 bases spanning the gap. The CDR3 loop spans 13 amino acids. CDR3 in DNA: TGTGCCTGGAGTGTGGAGGAGAACACTGAAGCTTTCTTT. Translation: CAWSVEENTEAFF.

The rearrangement uses TRBV7-2 and TRBJ1-1; D possibly corresponds to TRBD1 (6 bases). The CDR3 covers 13 residues. The ends were cut back, 3 bases at V and 4 bases at J, with 9 bases in the middle. Germline CDR1 is SGHTA and CDR2 is FQGNSA. The CDR3 here is CASSFRDITEAFF. As DNA, the CDR3 is TGTGCCAGCAGCTTCCGGGACATCACTGAAGCTTTCTTT.

The chain is built from TRBV5-8 and TRBJ2-7; 7 positions agree with TRBD1. The junction had 7 bases not matched to a gene; V was cut back by 5 bases and J by 5 bases. The CDR3 is 13 amino acids. Germline V gene data show CDR1 as SGHTS and CDR2 as YDEGEE. The CDR3 protein is CASSSTGFNEQYF. The CDR3, as DNA: TGTGCCAGCAGTTCGACAGGGTTTAACGAGCAGTACTTC.

The chain is built from TRBV6-1 and TRBJ2-7; TRBD1 matches at 9 bases. J gave up 0 bases and V 3 bases, and 6 bases lay outside the gene matches. The CDR3 covers 16 residues. Germline CDR1 is MNHNS and CDR2 is SASEGT. CDR3 protein: CASSDTGQGFSYEQYF. Written as DNA, the CDR3 is TGTGCCAGCAGTGACACGGGACAGGGTTTCTCCTACGAGCAGTACTTC.

The chain combines TRBV4-2 with TRBJ2-2; the match to TRBD2 covers 8 bases. The CDR3 extends over 16 amino acids. J was trimmed by 4 bases and V by 2 bases; bases with no gene match: 6. CDR1 is LGHNA, CDR2 YNFKEQ, per germline. CDR3 bases: TGTGCCAGCAGCCAATTTGCGGGGGGCAGCACCGGGGAGCTGTTTTTT. Protein sequence: CASSQFAGGSTGELFF.

V gene TRBV19 combines with J gene TRBJ1-5, with TRBD1 matching 10 bases. This CDR3 has 15 amino acids. Germline CDR1 is LNHDA and CDR2 is SQIVND (reference sequence). Trimming at V came to 5 bases and at J to 1 base, leaving 2 bases not matched to a gene. CDR3: CASSPGQGSNQPQHF. The CDR3, as DNA: TGTGCCAGTAGTCCGGGACAGGGGAGCAATCAGCCCCAGCATTTT.

This clone was recorded once. The chain is built from TRBV2 and TRBJ2-3; 7 nucleotides match TRBD1. The length of the CDR3 is 16 residues. From germline, CDR1 is SNHLY and CDR2 FYNNEI. After removal of 4 bases from V and 6 bases from J, the junction contained 13 bases not matched to a gene. The CDR3 DNA reads TGTGCCAGCAGTGTCAACAGGGGCTTGGGGTGGGATACGCAGTATTTT. Translated: CASSVNRGLGWDTQYF.

This chain uses TRBV7-9 with TRBJ2-7; 9 bases are a match to TRBD1. Germline CDR1 reads SEHNR; CDR2 reads FQNEAQ (reference sequence). The CDR3 is made up of 16 amino acids. The V gene end was trimmed by 4 bases and the J gene end by 3 bases; junction bases not matched to a gene: 10. As DNA, the CDR3 is TGTGCCAGCAGCTCCCCGGGGACAGGGAGTCTCTACGAGCAGTACTTC. It codes for CASSSPGTGSLYEQYF.

The CDR3 DNA follows: TGTGCCAGCAGCGCCACAGGGAATGAGCAGTACTTC. Translating it yields CASSATGNEQYF. The V gene is TRBV11-2, the J gene TRBJ2-7; a weak D match, TRBD1 (6 bases). The CDR3 length is 12 residues. Trimming removed 5 bases from V and 7 bases from J, with 12 bases in between. Germline V gene lookup returns CDR1 SGHAT and CDR2 FQNNGV.

This clone has just one count. J is TRBJ2-5 and V is TRBV6-2 or TRBV6-3; TRBD2 agrees at 11 bases. Germline CDR1 is MNHEY and CDR2 is SVGEGT. V dropped 0 bases and J dropped 1; count of bases not matched to a gene: 1. There are 16 residues in the CDR3. DNA for the CDR3: TGTGCCAGCAGTTACTCCGGGACTAGCGGCCAAGAGACCCAGTACTTC. Its protein product is CASSYSGTSGQETQYF.